This T cell receptor beta chain derives from a study of OX40 agonist ivuxolimab in advanced cancers. In regard to this clone: The target antigen is unknown.

The data were produced by immunoSEQ multiplex PCR, yet TCRdb's version contains in-frame clones alone and is incomplete. The table lists tens of thousands of clones, about 80% of them singletons. The study's findings and limits: Low normalized clonal expansion also occurred in some nonresponding patients.

The junction had 12 bases not matched to a gene; V was cut back by 3 bases and J by 5 bases. The CDR3 is made up of 16 amino acids. Germline-derived CDR1 and CDR2 are MDHEN and SYDVKM. This sequence originates from an adult with an advanced solid tumor such as melanoma, head and neck, liver or kidney cancer. V is TRBV28 and J is TRBJ2-7; 8 bases agree with TRBD1. The source material was CD4+ or CD8+ T cells sorted from blood, sampled in a trial of the OX40 agonist ivuxolimab. DNA for the CDR3: TGTGCCAGCAGTTTCACCTCGAGGACAGGGCGGGACGAGCAGTACTTC. As protein: CASSFTSRTGRDEQYF. The full variable domain, with the rest looked up from reference TRBV28 and TRBJ2-7, is DVKVTQSSRYLVKRTGEKVFLECVQDMDHENMFWYRQDPGLGLRLIYFSYDVKMKEKGDIPEGYSVSREKKERFSLILESASTNQTSMYLCASSFTSRTGRDEQYFGPGTRLTVT.